The 32 T cell receptor beta chains listed next were all sequenced from one sample in a study of tumor-infiltrating lymphocytes in localized non-small cell lung cancer. The repertoire was sequenced with immunoSEQ multiplex PCR; TCRdb's copy has only in-frame clones and lacks some. The repertoire holds some 7,600 clones, 55% to 75% seen once, with over 10% in the top ten. The sample consisted of uninvolved lung tissue not adjacent to the tumor. The origin of the receptors is a human donor with non-small cell lung cancer.

This clone has only one observation. The junction departs from the called germline gene at one end, perhaps through a read error. This sequence joins TRBV10-3 and TRBJ1-4, with a weak D call TRBD1 (6 bases). CDR3 size: 16 residues. Germline CDR1 ENHRY, CDR2 SYGVKD. The CDR3 nucleotides are TGTGCCACCAGTGGACAGCTTCGTGCAACTAATGAAAAACTGTTTTTT. Protein: CATSGQLRATNEKLFF.

V usage is TRBV2 and J usage is TRBJ2-7, with D possibly matching TRBD1 (6 bases). The germline V gene encodes CDR1 SNHLY and CDR2 FYNNEI. V shed 8 bases and J shed 3 bases, with 11 bases lying between them. The length of the CDR3 is 12 residues. DNA for the CDR3: TGTGCCAGCCGGCAGGGGTTCTACGAGCAGTACTTC. It codes for CASRQGFYEQYF.

The chain employs TRBV5-1 and TRBJ2-1; 7 bases are a match to TRBD2. The germline CDR1 and CDR2 sequences are SGHRS and YFSETQ. The trim removed 0 bases at V and 5 bases at J, leaving 5 bases unmatched. This CDR3 has 15 amino acids. The CDR3 nucleotides read TGCGCCAGCAGCTTGGAAGGGACTAACAACAATGAGCAGTTCTTC. Its translation is CASSLEGTNNNEQFF.

By share, this clone ranks as medium-sized. The chain uses TRBV6-5 and TRBJ1-2; D unclear. Trimming took 4 bases from V and 4 from J, leaving 19 bases between them. The CDR3 consists of 16 residues. Germline V lookup: CDR1 MNHEY, CDR2 SVGAGI. The CDR3 sequence is CASSFYSPAPAYGYTF. The CDR3 DNA reads TGTGCCAGCAGTTTTTACTCCCCAGCACCGGCCTATGGCTACACCTTC.

This clone qualifies as medium-sized. The CDR3 here is CASSSADSNYGYTF. DNA for the CDR3: TGTGCCAGCAGTTCCGCGGACAGTAACTATGGCTACACCTTC. The rearrangement links TRBV27 to TRBJ1-2; D perhaps matches TRBD1 (6 bases). The V and J ends lost 4 bases and 1 base respectively, with 10 bases between them. CDR1 is MNHEY, CDR2 SMNVEV, per germline (reference sequence). This CDR3 comprises 14 residues.

The rearrangement links TRBV5-4 to TRBJ2-1; 7 bases map to TRBD1. Trimming cost V 3 bases and J 8 bases; bases outside gene matches: 8. The CDR3 covers 14 residues. Germline V lookup: CDR1 SGHNT, CDR2 YYREEE (reference sequence). The CDR3 region is CASSSQDRWDEQFF. Here the CDR3 DNA reads TGTGCCAGCAGCTCACAGGACAGGTGGGATGAGCAGTTCTTC.

The chain employs TRBV30 and TRBJ1-4; D is unclear. The CDR3 runs 15 residues. Germline V gene lookup returns CDR1 GTSNPN and CDR2 SVGIG (reference sequence). V shed 7 bases and J shed 0 bases, with 15 bases lying between them. The CDR3 region has the DNA TGTGCCTCCGAGTCACTTACCTCAACTAATGAAAAACTGTTTTTT. As protein: CASESLTSTNEKLFF.

The sample holds a few counts of this clone. The gene calls are TRBV7-3 and TRBJ1-2, with D possibly matching TRBD1 (5 bases). Trimming pared 5 bases from V and 4 bases from J, leaving 14 bases between. The CDR3 totals 14 residues. The germline gives CDR1 SGHTA, CDR2 FQGTGA. The DNA for the CDR3 is TGTGCCAGCAGCGCCGCCGGGGCCACCTATGGCTACACCTTC. Residues: CASSAAGATYGYTF.

This chain uses TRBV4-3 with TRBJ1-1; 7 bases fit TRBD1. The germline CDR1 and CDR2 sequences are LGHNA and YSLEER. The CDR3 covers 16 residues. Trimming cost V 1 base and J 5 bases; bases outside gene matches: 10. DNA of the CDR3: TGCGCCAGCAGCCAAGTAGCGCAGGGGGGGTTGACTGAAGCTTTCTTT. This gives the protein CASSQVAQGGLTEAFF.

This chain links TRBV7-9 with TRBJ2-1; 14 bases are a match to TRBD2. The CDR3 consists of 16 residues. After removal of 4 bases from V and 3 bases from J, the junction contained 2 bases not matched to a gene. Germline CDR1 SEHNR, CDR2 FQNEAQ (reference sequence). In DNA, the CDR3 is TGTGCCAGCAGCTCGGGACTAGCGGGGGTCTACAATGAGCAGTTCTTC. Protein sequence: CASSSGLAGVYNEQFF.

V and J are TRBV7-2 and TRBJ2-1; 12 nucleotides match TRBD2. The CDR3 length is 16 residues. CDR1 and CDR2 (germline): SGHTA, FQGNSA. V lost 0 bases to trimming and J lost 7 bases; unmatched junction nucleotides: 4. The CDR3 sequence is CASSLAASGGVNEQFF. CDR3 DNA: TGTGCCAGCAGCTTAGCGGCTAGCGGGGGGGTAAATGAGCAGTTCTTC.

This clone is medium-sized in the sample. The rearrangement joins TRBV5-4 to TRBJ2-7, with unresolved D. Germline V gene sequence: CDR1 SGHNT, CDR2 YYREEE (reference sequence). The CDR3 contains 14 residues. Trimming cost V 0 bases and J 1 base, with 8 bases left between them. CDR3 in amino acids: CASSLDRSSYEQYF. The CDR3 DNA reads TGTGCCAGCAGCTTGGACAGATCGTCCTACGAGCAGTACTTC.

The chain joins TRBV5-1 to TRBJ1-1, with D unclear. Trimming took 0 bases from V and 3 from J, leaving 9 bases between them. CDR3 size: 14 residues. Germline V gene lookup returns CDR1 SGHRS and CDR2 YFSETQ. This CDR3 is CASSLGQADTEAFF. In DNA, the CDR3 is TGCGCCAGCAGCTTGGGGCAGGCCGACACTGAAGCTTTCTTT.

This clone was counted only a few times. This chain links TRBV7-9 with TRBJ2-7; 7 bases are shared with TRBD1. The CDR3 is made up of 15 amino acids. Looked up from germline, CDR1 is SEHNR and CDR2 is FQNEAQ (reference sequence). The V segment lost 4 bases and the J segment 1 base; nucleotides outside the gene matches: 7. CDR3 nucleotides: TGTGCCAGCAGCTCAACAGGGGCACGTTCCTACGAGCAGTACTTC. Protein: CASSSTGARSYEQYF.

This CDR3 reads CASIPGGGTYNEQFF. CDR3 sequence (DNA): TGTGCCAGCATCCCAGGGGGGGGGACCTACAATGAGCAGTTCTTC. The genes are TRBV27 and TRBJ2-1, with D perhaps TRBD1 or TRBD2 (7 bases each). This CDR3 has 15 amino acids. The V end was cut by 7 bases, the J end by 2 bases, with 15 bases between. CDR1 is MNHEY and CDR2 is SMNVEV in the germline V gene (reference sequence).

The table lists this clone with a count of one. This chain links TRBV5-6 with TRBJ1-1; D unresolved. The CDR3 contains 16 residues. V was shortened by 0 bases and J by 0 bases, with 12 bases between the two germline ends. Germline lookup yields CDR1 SGHDT and CDR2 YYEEEE. CDR3 sequence reads: CASSLEARSMNTEAFF. As DNA, the CDR3 is TGTGCCAGCAGCTTGGAAGCCAGATCAATGAACACTGAAGCTTTCTTT.

This sequence joins TRBV5-4 and TRBJ2-6; the match to TRBD1 covers 9 bases. Per the germline V gene, CDR1 is SGHNT and CDR2 is YYREEE (reference sequence). CDR3 length: 18 residues. V trimming: 2 bases; J trimming: 0 bases; junction bases outside the gene matches: 6. The CDR3 spells CASSFDRGSFSGANVLTF. The CDR3 nucleotides are TGTGCCAGCAGCTTTGACAGGGGGTCTTTCTCTGGGGCCAACGTCCTGACTTTC.

This chain joins TRBV5-4 and TRBJ1-2; D perhaps matches TRBD1 (5 bases). Germline assignment: CDR1 SGHNT and CDR2 YYREEE (reference sequence). This CDR3 has 13 residues. V gave up 2 bases and J gave up 6 bases, with 11 bases separating them. The CDR3 spells CASSFKGQDGYTF. DNA of the CDR3: TGTGCCAGCAGCTTCAAGGGGCAGGATGGCTACACCTTC.

V usage is TRBV2 and J usage is TRBJ1-3; D is unclear. V lost 4 bases, J lost 6 bases, and 13 bases lay in between. The CDR3 contains 14 residues. Germline loops: CDR1 SNHLY, CDR2 FYNNEI. The CDR3 DNA follows: TGTGCCAGCAGTGGGGTCGTGGCAACAAACACCATATATTTT. This sequence encodes CASSGVVATNTIYF.

The chain couples TRBV29-1 to TRBJ2-3; D is perhaps TRBD2 (5 bases). This CDR3 is 15 amino acids long. The germline CDR1 and CDR2 sequences are SQVTM and ANQGSEA. Trimming took off 5 bases at V and 2 bases at J, with 17 bases between the two ends. The CDR3 DNA is TGCAGCGTTAACCACGAAGGGCGGGCCACAGATACGCAGTATTTT. It codes for CSVNHEGRATDTQYF.

The chain combines TRBV11-3 with TRBJ2-2; 7 bases match TRBD2. CDR1 SGHNT and CDR2 YENEEA come from the germline V gene. J was trimmed by 5 bases and V by 5 bases; bases with no gene match: 11. This CDR3 region has 16 residues. The CDR3 protein is CASSPAPGRVTGELFF. The CDR3, as DNA: TGTGCCAGCAGCCCCGCTCCAGGGAGGGTAACCGGGGAGCTGTTTTTT. The whole variable domain, filled in from reference TRBV11-3 and TRBJ2-2, reads EAGVVQSPRYKIIEKKQPVAFWCNPISGHNTLYWYLQNLGQGPELLIRYENEEAVDDSQLPKDRFSAERLKGVDSTLKIQPAELGDSAVYLCASSPAPGRVTGELFFGEGSRLTVL.

This clone has only a few counts. The V and J genes are TRBV5-6 and TRBJ2-7; D could derive from TRBD1 or TRBD2 (5 bases each). Germline CDR1 is SGHDT and CDR2 is YYEEEE. This CDR3 has 16 residues. Trimming cost V 0 bases and J 2 bases, with 15 bases left between them. DNA of the CDR3: TGTGCCAGCAGCTTGGCGCCGGGACCAGATCCCTACGAGCAGTACTTC. This sequence encodes CASSLAPGPDPYEQYF. The full variable domain, in which reference TRBV5-6 and TRBJ2-7 provide the parts outside the CDR3, is DAGVTQSPTHLIKTRGQQVTLRCSPKSGHDTVSWYQQALGQGPQFIFQYYEEEERQRGNFPDRFSGHQFPNYSSELNVNALLLGDSALYLCASSLAPGPDPYEQYFGPGTRLTVT.

This clone was observed a handful of times. The chain links TRBV4-1 to TRBJ1-1, with D maybe TRBD1 (6 bases). V was trimmed by 0 bases and J by 6 bases, leaving 14 bases between them. The germline V gene has CDR1 MGHRA and CDR2 YSYEKL. The CDR3 extends over 15 amino acids. The CDR3: CASSQDLGRQAEAFF. As DNA, the CDR3 is TGCGCCAGCAGCCAAGATTTGGGTAGACAGGCTGAAGCTTTCTTT.

This clone was seen a single time. This CDR3 reads CASSLSVRTYEQYF. The CDR3, as DNA: TGCGCCAGCAGCTTGAGTGTACGCACCTACGAGCAGTACTTC. V is TRBV5-1 and J is TRBJ2-7, with D hard to call. Trimming removed 1 base at V and 2 bases at J, with 10 bases between. The germline V gene encodes CDR1 SGHRS and CDR2 YFSETQ. This CDR3 spans 14 amino acids.

This chain joins TRBV13 and TRBJ1-4; D not certain. Deletions cut 5 bases from V and 7 bases from J, with 14 bases between. Germline lookup yields CDR1 PRHDT and CDR2 FYEKMQ (reference sequence). CDR3 size: 14 residues. CDR3 loop: CASSRGGLREKLFF. DNA for the CDR3: TGTGCCAGCAGCCGCGGCGGCCTACGTGAAAAACTGTTTTTT.

The rearrangement joins TRBV5-1 to TRBJ1-6; D might be TRBD1 (6 bases). The CDR3 has 15 amino acids. CDR1 and CDR2 (germline): SGHRS, YFSETQ. Trimming removed 1 base at V and 10 bases at J, with 15 bases between. CDR3: CASSLMGGAMSPLHF. DNA for the CDR3: TGCGCCAGCAGCTTGATGGGGGGCGCGATGTCACCCCTCCACTTT. Complete variable domain (other parts from reference TRBV5-1 and TRBJ1-6): KAGVTQTPRYLIKTRGQQVTLSCSPISGHRSVSWYQQTPGQGLQFLFEYFSETQRNKGNFPGRFSGRQFSNSRSEMNVSTLELGDSALYLCASSLMGGAMSPLHFGNGTRLTVT.

This clone showed up just a few times. The chain employs TRBV5-4 and TRBJ1-2; 7 bases are shared with TRBD1. V was clipped by 2 bases and J by 8 bases; unmatched bases: 12. Per the germline V gene, CDR1 is SGHNT and CDR2 is YYREEE (reference sequence). The CDR3 has 15 amino acids. The CDR3 protein is CASSFADRETEGYTF. The CDR3, as DNA: TGTGCCAGCAGCTTCGCAGACAGGGAGACGGAAGGCTACACCTTC.

The chain carries TRBV9 and TRBJ2-5, with D unclear. V was clipped by 3 bases and J by 5 bases, with 17 bases between them. The CDR3 runs to 15 residues. The germline gives CDR1 SGDLS, CDR2 YYNGEE. Here the CDR3 DNA reads TGTGCCAGCAGCGCAGACCTCCAAGGTCGGGAGACCCAGTACTTC. Translation gives CASSADLQGRETQYF.

The J gene is TRBJ1-1, the V gene TRBV5-1; 11 bases line up with TRBD1. Germline CDR1 SGHRS, CDR2 YFSETQ. The CDR3 runs 14 residues. The junction had 4 bases not matched to a gene; V was cut back by 5 bases and J by 4 bases. The CDR3 bases are TGCGCCAGCAGACTGGGACAGGGGGGCACTGAAGCTTTCTTT. Translation gives CASRLGQGGTEAFF. The full variable domain, its missing parts supplied by reference TRBV5-1 and TRBJ1-1, is KAGVTQTPRYLIKTRGQQVTLSCSPISGHRSVSWYQQTPGQGLQFLFEYFSETQRNKGNFPGRFSGRQFSNSRSEMNVSTLELGDSALYLCASRLGQGGTEAFFGQGTRLTVV.

V is TRBV7-3 and J is TRBJ2-3, with D tentatively TRBD1 or TRBD2 (7 bases each). Germline CDR1 is SGHTA and CDR2 is FQGTGA. V lost 5 bases and J 1 base, leaving 16 bases between the germline ends. The CDR3 covers 16 residues. CDR3 nucleotide sequence: TGTGCCAGCAGCCTCAGGGGGGGAGCAGGCACAGATACGCAGTATTTT. Its protein is CASSLRGGAGTDTQYF.

The rearrangement links TRBV4-1 to TRBJ2-3; possibly TRBD1 for D (6 bases). V was clipped by 3 bases and J by 2 bases, with 12 bases between them. Germline CDR1 is MGHRA and CDR2 is YSYEKL. This CDR3 comprises 15 residues. The CDR3 DNA sequence: TGCGCCAGCAGCCATGATACAGGGTTCACAGATACGCAGTATTTT. Amino acids: CASSHDTGFTDTQYF.

The chain uses TRBV5-4 and TRBJ2-3; 9 bases agree with TRBD2. This CDR3 contains 15 residues. V dropped 2 bases and J dropped 3; count of bases not matched to a gene: 4. CDR1 is SGHNT, CDR2 YYREEE, per germline (reference sequence). CDR3 bases: TGTGCCAGCAGCTTAGCGGGGGGCTCTACAGATACGCAGTATTTT. Amino acid sequence: CASSLAGGSTDTQYF.